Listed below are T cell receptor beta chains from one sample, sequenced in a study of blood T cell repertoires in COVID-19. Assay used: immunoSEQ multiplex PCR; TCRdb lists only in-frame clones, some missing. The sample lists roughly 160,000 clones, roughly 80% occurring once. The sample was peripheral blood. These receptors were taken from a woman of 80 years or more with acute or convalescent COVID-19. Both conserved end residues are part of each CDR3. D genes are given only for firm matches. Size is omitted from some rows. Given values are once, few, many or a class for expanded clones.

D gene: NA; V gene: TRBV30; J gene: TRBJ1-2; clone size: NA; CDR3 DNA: TGTGCCTGGAGTGCCTTTAAGCTCTATGGCTACACCTTC; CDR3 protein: CAWSAFKLYGYTF
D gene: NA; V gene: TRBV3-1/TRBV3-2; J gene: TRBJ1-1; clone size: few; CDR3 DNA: TGTGCCAGCAGCCAAACTTTCACTGAAGCTTTCTTT; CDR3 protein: CASSQTFTEAFF
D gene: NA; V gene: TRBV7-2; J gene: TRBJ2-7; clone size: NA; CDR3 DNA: TGTGCCAGCAGCCTCGATCGGGACTCACGACGGGCGTACTTC; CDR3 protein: CASSLDRDSRRAYF
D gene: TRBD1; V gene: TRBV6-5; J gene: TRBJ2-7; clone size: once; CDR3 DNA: TGTGCCAGCAGTTACGTGGGACAGGGGGCCTACGAGCAGTACTTC; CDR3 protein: CASSYVGQGAYEQYF
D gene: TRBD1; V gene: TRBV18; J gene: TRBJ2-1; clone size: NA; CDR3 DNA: TGTGCCAGCTCACCTGAACAGGGGTCTTTCTACAATGAGCAGTTCTTC; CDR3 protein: CASSPEQGSFYNEQFF
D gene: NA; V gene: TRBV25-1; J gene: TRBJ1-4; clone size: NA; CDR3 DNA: TGTGCCAGCAGAGGCCGAGGAGCTAATGAAAAACTGTTTTTT; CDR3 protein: CASRGRGANEKLFF
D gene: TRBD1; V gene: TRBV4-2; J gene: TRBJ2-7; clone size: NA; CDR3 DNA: TGTGCCAGCAGCCACGGGACAGGGGCAGCCTACGAGCAGTACTTC; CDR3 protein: CASSHGTGAAYEQYF
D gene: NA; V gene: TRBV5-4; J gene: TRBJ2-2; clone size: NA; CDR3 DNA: TGTGCCAGCAGCTTGGAACAGACCGGGGAGCTGTTTTTT; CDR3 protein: CASSLEQTGELFF
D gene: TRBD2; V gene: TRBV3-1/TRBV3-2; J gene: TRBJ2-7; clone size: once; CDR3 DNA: TGTGCCAGCAGCCAAGTACTTACTAGCGGGAACGAGCAGTACTTC; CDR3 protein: CASSQVLTSGNEQYF
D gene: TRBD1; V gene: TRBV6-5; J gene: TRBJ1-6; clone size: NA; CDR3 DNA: TGTGCCAGCAGACGGGACAGTAATTCACCCCTCCACTTT; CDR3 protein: CASRRDSNSPLHF
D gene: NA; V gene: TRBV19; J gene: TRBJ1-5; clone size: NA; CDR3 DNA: TGTGCCAGTACTAGGATAGTGAGCAATCAGCCCCAGCATTTT; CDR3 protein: CASTRIVSNQPQHF
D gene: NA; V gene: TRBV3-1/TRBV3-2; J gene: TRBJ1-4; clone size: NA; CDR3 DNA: TGTGCCAGCAGCCAAGGGCGTATAACGGGTGAAAAACTGTTTTTT; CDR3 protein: CASSQGRITGEKLFF
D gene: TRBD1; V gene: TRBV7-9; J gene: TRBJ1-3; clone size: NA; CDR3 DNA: TGTGCCAACAGGGGGCCTTCTGGAAACACCATATATTTT; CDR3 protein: CANRGPSGNTIYF
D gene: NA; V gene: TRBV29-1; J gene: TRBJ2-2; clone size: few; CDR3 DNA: TGCAGCGTTGAGTCAGGGTACACCGGGGAGCTGTTTTTT; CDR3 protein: CSVESGYTGELFF
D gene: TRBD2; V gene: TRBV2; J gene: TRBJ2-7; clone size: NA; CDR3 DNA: TGTGCCAGCAGTGATGGGAGGGGTTCCTACGAGCAGTACTTC; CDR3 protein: CASSDGRGSYEQYF
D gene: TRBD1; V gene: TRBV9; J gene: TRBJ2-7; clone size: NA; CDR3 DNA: TGTGCCAGCAGCCCAGGGACAGGGAATTACTACGAGCAGTACTTC; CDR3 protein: CASSPGTGNYYEQYF
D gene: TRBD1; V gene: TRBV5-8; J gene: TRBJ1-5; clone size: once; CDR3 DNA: TGTGCCAGCAGCTTCGGGACAGGTATACGCAATCAGCCCCAGCATTTT; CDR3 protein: CASSFGTGIRNQPQHF
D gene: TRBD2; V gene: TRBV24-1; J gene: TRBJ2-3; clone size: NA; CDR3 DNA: TGTGCCACCAGTGATTTCGGCGGGGGGACCAAAGATACGCAGTATTTT; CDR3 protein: CATSDFGGGTKDTQYF
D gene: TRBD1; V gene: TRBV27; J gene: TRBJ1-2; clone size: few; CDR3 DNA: TGTGCCAGCAGTCTTCCGTTTGGGACAGGAGGTATTCCTTGTGGCTACACCTTC; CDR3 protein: CASSLPFGTGGIPCGYTF
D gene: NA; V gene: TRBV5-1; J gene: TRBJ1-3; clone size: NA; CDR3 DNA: TGCGCCAGCAGCTTGGAAGGCGGATACTCTGGAAACACCATATATTTT; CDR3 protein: CASSLEGGYSGNTIYF
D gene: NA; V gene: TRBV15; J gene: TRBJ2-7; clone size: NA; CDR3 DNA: TGTGCCACCAGCAGAGGGGAGAGCGACGAGCAGTACTTC; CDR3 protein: CATSRGESDEQYF
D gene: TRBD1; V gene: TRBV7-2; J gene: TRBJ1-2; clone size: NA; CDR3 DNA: TGTGCCAGCAGAACCCCAGGGGGCCTGGCTAGAGGCGGCTACACCTTC; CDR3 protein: CASRTPGGLARGGYTF
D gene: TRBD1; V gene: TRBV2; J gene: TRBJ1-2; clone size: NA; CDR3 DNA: TGTGCCAGCAGTGAACGGGACAGGGGGGACGGCTACACCTTC; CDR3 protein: CASSERDRGDGYTF
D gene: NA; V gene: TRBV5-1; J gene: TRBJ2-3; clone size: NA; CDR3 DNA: TGCGCCAGCAGCTTGGAGAGGGTCACAGATACGCAGTATTTT; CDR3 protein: CASSLERVTDTQYF
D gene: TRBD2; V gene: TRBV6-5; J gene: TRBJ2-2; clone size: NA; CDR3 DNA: TGTGCCAGTCGGGGGGTTTCCGGGGAGCTGTTTTTT; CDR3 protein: CASRGVSGELFF
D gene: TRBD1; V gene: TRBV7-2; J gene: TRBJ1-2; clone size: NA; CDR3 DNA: TGTGCCAGCAGCTTAGGGAGACAGGGGTCGGCCTATGGCTACACCTTC; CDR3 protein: CASSLGRQGSAYGYTF
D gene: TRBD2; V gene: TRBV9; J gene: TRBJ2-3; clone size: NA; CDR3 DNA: TGTGCCAGCAGCAAAGAACTAGCGGCCCTCACAGATACGCAGTATTTT; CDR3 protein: CASSKELAALTDTQYF
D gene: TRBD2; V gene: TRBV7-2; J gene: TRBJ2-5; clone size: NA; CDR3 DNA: TGTGCCAGCAGCAAGGGACTAGCGGGAGGGCCTGAAGAGACCCAGTACTTC; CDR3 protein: CASSKGLAGGPEETQYF
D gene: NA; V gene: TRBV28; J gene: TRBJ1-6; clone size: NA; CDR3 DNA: TGTGCCAGCTCGAACCGCGGGGATAATTCACCCCTCCACTTT; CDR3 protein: CASSNRGDNSPLHF
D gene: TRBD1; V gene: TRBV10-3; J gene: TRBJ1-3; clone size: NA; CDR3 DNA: TGTGCCATCAAACGGGACAGCTCTGGAAACACCATATATTTT; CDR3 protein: CAIKRDSSGNTIYF
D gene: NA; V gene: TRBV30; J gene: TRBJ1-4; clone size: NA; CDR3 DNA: TGTGCCTGGAGTGTGGGGCAGGGTGGCGAAAAACTGTTTTTT; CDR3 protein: CAWSVGQGGEKLFF
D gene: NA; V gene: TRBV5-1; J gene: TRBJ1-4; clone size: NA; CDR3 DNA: TGCGCCAGCAGCGTAGGAGGTGGGGTCGCAACTAATGAAAAACTGTTTTTT; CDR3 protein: CASSVGGGVATNEKLFF
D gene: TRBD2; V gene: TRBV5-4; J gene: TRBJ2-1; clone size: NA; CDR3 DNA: TGTGCCAGCAGCTCCCGAAGAAGCGGGAGGGCCACCAATGAGCAGTTCTTC; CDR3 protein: CASSSRRSGRATNEQFF
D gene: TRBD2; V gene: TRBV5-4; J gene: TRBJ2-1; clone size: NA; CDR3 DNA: TGTGCCAGCAGCACCAAACAACTAGCGGGAGGTAACAATGAGCAGTTCTTC; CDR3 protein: CASSTKQLAGGNNEQFF
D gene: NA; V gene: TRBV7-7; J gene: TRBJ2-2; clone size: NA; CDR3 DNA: TGTGCTAGCAGCGCTTCCACAGGGCGGACCGGGGAGCTGTTTTTT; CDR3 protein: CASSASTGRTGELFF
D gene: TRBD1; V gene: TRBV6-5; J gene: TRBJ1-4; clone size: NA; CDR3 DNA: TGTGCCAGCACCTTAGACAGGGGGGGTGAAAAACTGTTTTTT; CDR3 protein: CASTLDRGGEKLFF
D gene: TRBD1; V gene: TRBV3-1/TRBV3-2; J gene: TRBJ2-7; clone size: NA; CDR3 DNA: TGTGCCAGCAGCCAAAGGGACAGGGGGCGCGAGGACGAGCAGTACTTC; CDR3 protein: CASSQRDRGREDEQYF
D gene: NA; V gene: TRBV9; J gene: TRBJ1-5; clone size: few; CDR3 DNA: TGTGCCAGCAGCGTAGAGCCGGAGGGCAATCAGCCCCAGCATTTT; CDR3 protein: CASSVEPEGNQPQHF
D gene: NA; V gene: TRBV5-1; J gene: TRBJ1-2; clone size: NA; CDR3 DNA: TGCGCCAGCAGCCCCTGGGTGAGGGCTCGGAACTATGGCTACACCTTC; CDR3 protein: CASSPWVRARNYGYTF
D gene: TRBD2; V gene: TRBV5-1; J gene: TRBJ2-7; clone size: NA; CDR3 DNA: TGCGCCAGCAGCTTTGGGACTAGCGGGAGAGACGAGCAGTACTTC; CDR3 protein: CASSFGTSGRDEQYF
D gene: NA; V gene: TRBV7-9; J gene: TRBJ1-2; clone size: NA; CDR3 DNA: TGTGCCAGCAGCTTAGGTATGACAGATGGCTACACCTTC; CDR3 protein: CASSLGMTDGYTF
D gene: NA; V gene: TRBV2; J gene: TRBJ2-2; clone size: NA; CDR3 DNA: TGTGCCAGCAGGGCACAGGGTTCCGGGGAGCTGTTTTTT; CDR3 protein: CASRAQGSGELFF
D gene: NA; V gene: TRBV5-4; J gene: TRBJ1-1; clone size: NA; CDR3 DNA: TGTGCCAGCAGCTTGGATTTTAATGGCGGGAACACTGAAGCTTTCTTT; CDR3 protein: CASSLDFNGGNTEAFF
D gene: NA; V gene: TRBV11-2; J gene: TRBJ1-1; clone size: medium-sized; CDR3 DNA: TGTGCCAGCAGCTTAGTAGCTTCTGGTACTGAAGCTTTCTTT; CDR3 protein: CASSLVASGTEAFF
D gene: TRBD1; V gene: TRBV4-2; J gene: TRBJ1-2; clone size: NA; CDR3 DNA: TGTGCCAGCAGCCGGTTAACAGGGGGCAGAGAGGGCTACACCTTC; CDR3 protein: CASSRLTGGREGYTF
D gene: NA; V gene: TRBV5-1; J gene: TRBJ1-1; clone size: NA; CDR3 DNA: TGCGCCAGCAGCGAGACAGTGGAGGGTGAAGCTTTCTTT; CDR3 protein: CASSETVEGEAFF
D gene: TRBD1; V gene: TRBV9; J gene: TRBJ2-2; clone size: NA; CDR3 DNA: TGTGCCAGCAGCTCGACAGGGTTGAACACCGGGGAGCTGTTTTTT; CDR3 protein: CASSSTGLNTGELFF
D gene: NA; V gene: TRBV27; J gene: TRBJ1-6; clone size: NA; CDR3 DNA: TGTGCCAGCAGTTTAAGCGGGAGTAATTCACCCCTCCACTTT; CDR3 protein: CASSLSGSNSPLHF
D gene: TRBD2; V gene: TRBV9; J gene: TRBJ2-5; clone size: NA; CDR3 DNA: TGTGCCAGCAGCGTAAGGGCGGGGAGGGGAGAGACCCAGTACTTC; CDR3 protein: CASSVRAGRGETQYF
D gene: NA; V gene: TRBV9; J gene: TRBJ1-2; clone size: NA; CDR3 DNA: TGTGCCAGCAGCGCCGGAGGGGTTGGGGCTTACTATGGCTACACCTTC; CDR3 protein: CASSAGGVGAYYGYTF
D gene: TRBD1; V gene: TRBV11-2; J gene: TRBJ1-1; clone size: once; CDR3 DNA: TGTGCCAGCAGCCGGACAGGGATAATGAACACTGAAGCTTTCTTT; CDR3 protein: CASSRTGIMNTEAFF
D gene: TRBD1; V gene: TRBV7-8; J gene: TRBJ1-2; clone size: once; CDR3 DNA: TGTGCCAGCAGCTGGGGGAGGGACAGGGAAGGCTACACCTTC; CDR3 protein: CASSWGRDREGYTF
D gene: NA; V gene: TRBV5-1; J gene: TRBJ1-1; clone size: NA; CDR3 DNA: TGCGCCAGCAGCAGGGAGATGAACACTGAAGCTTTCTTT; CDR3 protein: CASSREMNTEAFF
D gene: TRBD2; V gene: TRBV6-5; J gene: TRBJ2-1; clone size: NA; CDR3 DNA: TGTGCCACCGGGGGGGACTACAATGAGCAGTTCTTC; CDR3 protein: CATGGDYNEQFF
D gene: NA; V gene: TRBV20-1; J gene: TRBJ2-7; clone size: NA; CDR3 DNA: TGCAGTGCTAGTCCGACCCGGGCCTACGAGCAGTACTTC; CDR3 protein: CSASPTRAYEQYF
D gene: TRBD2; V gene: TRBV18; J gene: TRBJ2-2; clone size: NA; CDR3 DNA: TGTGCCAGCTCACTACGGACTAGCGGGAGCTCCGGGGAGCTGTTTTTT; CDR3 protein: CASSLRTSGSSGELFF
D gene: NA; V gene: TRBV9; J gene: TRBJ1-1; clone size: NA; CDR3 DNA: TGTGCCAGCAGCGGAGGGTTACCGAACACTGAAGCTTTCTTT; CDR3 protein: CASSGGLPNTEAFF
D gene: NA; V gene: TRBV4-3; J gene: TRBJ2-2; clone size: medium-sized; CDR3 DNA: TGCGCCAGCAGCCTACAGAAACGGTCCGGGGAGCTGTTTTTT; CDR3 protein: CASSLQKRSGELFF